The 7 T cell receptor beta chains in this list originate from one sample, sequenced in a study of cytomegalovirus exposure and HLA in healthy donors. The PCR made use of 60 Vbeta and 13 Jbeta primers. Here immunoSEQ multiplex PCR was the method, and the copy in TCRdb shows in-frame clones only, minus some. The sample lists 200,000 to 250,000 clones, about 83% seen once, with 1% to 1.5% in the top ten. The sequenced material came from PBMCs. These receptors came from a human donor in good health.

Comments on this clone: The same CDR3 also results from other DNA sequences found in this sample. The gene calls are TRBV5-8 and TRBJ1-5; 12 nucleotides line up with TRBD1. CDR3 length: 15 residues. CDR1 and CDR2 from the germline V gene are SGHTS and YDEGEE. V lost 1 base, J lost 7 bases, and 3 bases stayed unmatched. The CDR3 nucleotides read TGTGCCAGCAGCTTGTGGGGACAGGGGGCCCAGCCCCAGCATTTT. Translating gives CASSLWGQGAQPQHF.

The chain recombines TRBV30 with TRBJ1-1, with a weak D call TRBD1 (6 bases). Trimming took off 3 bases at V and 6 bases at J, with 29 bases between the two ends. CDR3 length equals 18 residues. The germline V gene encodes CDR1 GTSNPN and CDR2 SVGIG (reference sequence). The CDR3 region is CAWRRGGRARSVVAEAFF. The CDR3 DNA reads TGTGCCTGGAGGAGAGGGGGGAGGGCACGGAGTGTCGTAGCTGAAGCTTTCTTT.

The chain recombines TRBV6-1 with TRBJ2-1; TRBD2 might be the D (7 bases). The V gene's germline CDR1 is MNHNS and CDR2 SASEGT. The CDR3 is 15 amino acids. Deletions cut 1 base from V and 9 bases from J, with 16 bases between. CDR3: CASSEDWGGGSEQFF. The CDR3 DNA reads TGTGCCAGCAGTGAAGATTGGGGGGGCGGGAGTGAGCAGTTCTTC.

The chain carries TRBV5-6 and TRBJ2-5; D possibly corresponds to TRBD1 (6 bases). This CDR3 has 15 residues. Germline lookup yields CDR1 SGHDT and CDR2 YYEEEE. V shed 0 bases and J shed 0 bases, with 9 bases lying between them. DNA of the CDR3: TGTGCCAGCAGCTTGGTTTGGGACAACCAAGAGACCCAGTACTTC. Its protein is CASSLVWDNQETQYF.

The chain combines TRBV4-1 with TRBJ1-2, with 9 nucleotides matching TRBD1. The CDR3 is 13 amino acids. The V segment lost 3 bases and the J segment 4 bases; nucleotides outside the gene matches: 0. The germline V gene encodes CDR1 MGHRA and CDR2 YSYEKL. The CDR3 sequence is CASSQGQGYGYTF. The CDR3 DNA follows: TGCGCCAGCAGCCAGGGACAGGGCTATGGCTACACCTTC.

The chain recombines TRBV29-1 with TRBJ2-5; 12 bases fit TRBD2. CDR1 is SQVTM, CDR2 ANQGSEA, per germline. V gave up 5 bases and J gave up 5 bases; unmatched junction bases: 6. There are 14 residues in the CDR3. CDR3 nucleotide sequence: TGCAGCGTTCAGACTAGCGGGAGTTGGGAGACCCAGTACTTC. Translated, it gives CSVQTSGSWETQYF. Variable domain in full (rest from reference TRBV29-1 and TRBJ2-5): SAVISQKPSRDICQRGTSLTIQCQVDSQVTMMFWYRQQPGQSLTLIATANQGSEATYESGFVIDKFPISRPNLTFSTLTVSNMSPEDSSIYLCSVQTSGSWETQYFGPGTRLLVL.

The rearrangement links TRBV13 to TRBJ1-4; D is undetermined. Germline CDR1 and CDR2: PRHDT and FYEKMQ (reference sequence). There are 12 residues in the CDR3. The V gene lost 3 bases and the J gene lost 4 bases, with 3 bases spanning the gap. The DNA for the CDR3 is TGTGCCAGCAGCTTTTATAATGAAAAACTGTTTTTT. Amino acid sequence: CASSFYNEKLFF.